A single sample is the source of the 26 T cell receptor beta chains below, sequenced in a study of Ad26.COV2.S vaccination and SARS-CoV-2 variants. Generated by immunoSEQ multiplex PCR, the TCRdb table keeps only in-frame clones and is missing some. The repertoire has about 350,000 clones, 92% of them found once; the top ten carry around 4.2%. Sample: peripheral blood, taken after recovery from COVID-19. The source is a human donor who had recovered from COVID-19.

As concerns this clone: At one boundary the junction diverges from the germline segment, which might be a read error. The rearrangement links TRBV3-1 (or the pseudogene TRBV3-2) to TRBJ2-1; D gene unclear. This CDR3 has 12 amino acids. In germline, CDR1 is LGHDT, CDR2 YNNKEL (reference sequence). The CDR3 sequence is CASTQGLDEQFF. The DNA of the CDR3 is TGTGCCAGCACCCAAGGGTTGGATGAGCAGTTCTTC.

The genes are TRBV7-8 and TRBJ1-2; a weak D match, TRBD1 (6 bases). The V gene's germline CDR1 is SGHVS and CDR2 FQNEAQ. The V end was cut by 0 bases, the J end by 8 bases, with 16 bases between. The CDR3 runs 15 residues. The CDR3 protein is CASSLAMERGGGYTF. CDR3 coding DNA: TGTGCCAGCAGCTTAGCGATGGAGCGAGGGGGAGGCTACACCTTC. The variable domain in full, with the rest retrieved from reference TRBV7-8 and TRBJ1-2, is GAGVSQSPRYKVAKRGQDVALRCDPISGHVSLFWYQQALGQGPEFLTYFQNEAQLDKSGLPSDRFFAERPEGSVSTLKIQRTQQEDSAVYLCASSLAMERGGGYTFGSGTRLTVV.

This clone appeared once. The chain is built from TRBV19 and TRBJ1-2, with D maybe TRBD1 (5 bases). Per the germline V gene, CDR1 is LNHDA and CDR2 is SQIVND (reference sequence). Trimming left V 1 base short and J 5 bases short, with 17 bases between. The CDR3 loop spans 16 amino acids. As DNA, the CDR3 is TGTGCCAGTAGTATAGGTATCCGGGGCGGTCGTTATGGCTACACCTTC. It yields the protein CASSIGIRGGRYGYTF. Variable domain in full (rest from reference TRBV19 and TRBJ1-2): DGGITQSPKYLFRKEGQNVTLSCEQNLNHDAMYWYRQDPGQGLRLIYYSQIVNDFQKGDIAEGYSVSREKKESFPLTVTSAQKNPTAFYLCASSIGIRGGRYGYTFGSGTRLTVV.

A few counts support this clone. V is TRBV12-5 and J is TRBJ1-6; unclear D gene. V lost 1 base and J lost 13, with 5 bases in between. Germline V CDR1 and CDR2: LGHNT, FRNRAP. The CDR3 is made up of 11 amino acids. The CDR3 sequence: CASGLAGPLHF. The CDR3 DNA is TGTGCTAGTGGTTTGGCGGGGCCCCTCCACTTT.

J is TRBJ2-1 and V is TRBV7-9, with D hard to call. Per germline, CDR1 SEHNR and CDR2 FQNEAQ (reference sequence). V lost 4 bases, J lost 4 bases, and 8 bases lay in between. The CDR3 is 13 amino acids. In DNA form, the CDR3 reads TGTGCCAGCAGCTCCACAGCTTACAATGAGCAGTTCTTC. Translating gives CASSSTAYNEQFF.

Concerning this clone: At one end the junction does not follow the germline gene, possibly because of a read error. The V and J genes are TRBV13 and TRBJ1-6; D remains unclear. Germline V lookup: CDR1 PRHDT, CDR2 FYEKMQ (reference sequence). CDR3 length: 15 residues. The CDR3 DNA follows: TGTGCCAGCAGCACAAGGGTGTCCTATAATTCACCCCTCTACTTT. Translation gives CASSTRVSYNSPLYF.

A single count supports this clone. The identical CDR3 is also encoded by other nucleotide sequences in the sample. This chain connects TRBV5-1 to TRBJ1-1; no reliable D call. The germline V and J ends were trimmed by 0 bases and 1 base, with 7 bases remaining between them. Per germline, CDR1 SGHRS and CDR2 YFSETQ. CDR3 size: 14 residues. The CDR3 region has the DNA TGCGCCAGCAGCTTGGGTGCAGAGAACACTGAAGCTTTCTTT. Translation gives CASSLGAENTEAFF. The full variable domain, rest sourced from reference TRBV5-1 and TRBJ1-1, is KAGVTQTPRYLIKTRGQQVTLSCSPISGHRSVSWYQQTPGQGLQFLFEYFSETQRNKGNFPGRFSGRQFSNSRSEMNVSTLELGDSALYLCASSLGAENTEAFFGQGTRLTVV.

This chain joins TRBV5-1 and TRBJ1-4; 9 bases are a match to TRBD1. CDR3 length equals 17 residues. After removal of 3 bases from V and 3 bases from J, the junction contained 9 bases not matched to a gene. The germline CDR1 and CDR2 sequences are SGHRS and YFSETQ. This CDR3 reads CASSSGTGPYPNEKLFF. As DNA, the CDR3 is TGCGCCAGCAGCTCCGGGACAGGGCCGTACCCTAATGAAAAACTGTTTTTT.

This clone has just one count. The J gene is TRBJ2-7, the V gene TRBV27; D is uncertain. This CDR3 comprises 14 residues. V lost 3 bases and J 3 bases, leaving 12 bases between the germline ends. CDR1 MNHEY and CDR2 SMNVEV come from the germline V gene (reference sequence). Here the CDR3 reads CASSFGPYLYEQYF. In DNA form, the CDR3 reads TGTGCCAGCAGTTTCGGGCCCTACCTCTACGAGCAGTACTTC.

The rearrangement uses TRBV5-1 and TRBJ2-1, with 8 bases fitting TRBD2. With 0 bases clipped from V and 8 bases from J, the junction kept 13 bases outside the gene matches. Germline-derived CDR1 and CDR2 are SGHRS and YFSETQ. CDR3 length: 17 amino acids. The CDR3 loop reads CASSLARGVAGTHEQFF. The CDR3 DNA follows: TGCGCCAGCAGCTTGGCGAGAGGTGTAGCGGGGACGCATGAGCAGTTCTTC.

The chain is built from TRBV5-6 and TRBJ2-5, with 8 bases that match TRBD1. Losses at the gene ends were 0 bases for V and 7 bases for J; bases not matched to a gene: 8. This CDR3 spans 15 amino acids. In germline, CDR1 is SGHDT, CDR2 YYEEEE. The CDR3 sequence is CASSLVDRVLGTQYF. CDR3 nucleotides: TGTGCCAGCAGCTTGGTGGACAGGGTTTTAGGGACCCAGTACTTC.

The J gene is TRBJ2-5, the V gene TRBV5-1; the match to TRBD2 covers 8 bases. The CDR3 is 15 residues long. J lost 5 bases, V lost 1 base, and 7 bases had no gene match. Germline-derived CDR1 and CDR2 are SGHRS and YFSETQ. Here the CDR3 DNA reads TGCGCCAGCAGCTTGATCGGGGGGGCATTGGAGACCCAGTACTTC. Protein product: CASSLIGGALETQYF.

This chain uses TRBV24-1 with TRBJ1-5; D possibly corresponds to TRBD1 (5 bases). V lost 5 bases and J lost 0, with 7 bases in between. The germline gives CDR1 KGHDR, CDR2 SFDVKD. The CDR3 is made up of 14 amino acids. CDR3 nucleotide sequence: TGTGCCACCAGTGGTAGGGGTAGCAATCAGCCCCAGCATTTT. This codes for CATSGRGSNQPQHF.

The CDR3 sequence: CASSEGVEGNTIYF. In nucleotides, the CDR3 is TGCGCCAGCAGTGAGGGGGTTGAGGGAAACACCATATATTTT. The chain uses TRBV10-2 and TRBJ1-3, with D unresolved. CDR1 and CDR2 from the germline V gene are WSHSY and SAAADI. This CDR3 spans 14 amino acids. The V end was cut by 2 bases, the J end by 4 bases, with 9 bases between.

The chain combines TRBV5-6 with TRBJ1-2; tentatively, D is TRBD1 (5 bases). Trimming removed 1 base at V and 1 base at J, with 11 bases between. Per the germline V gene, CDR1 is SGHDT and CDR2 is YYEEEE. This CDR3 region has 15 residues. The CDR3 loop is CASSLPGRINYGYTF. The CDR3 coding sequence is TGTGCCAGCAGCTTGCCGGGACGGATTAACTATGGCTACACCTTC.

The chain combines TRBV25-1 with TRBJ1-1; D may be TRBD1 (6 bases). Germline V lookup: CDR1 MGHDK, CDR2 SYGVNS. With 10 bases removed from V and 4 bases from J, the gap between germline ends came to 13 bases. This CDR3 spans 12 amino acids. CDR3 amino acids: CATQGPGTEAFF. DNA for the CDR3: TGTGCCACCCAGGGGCCGGGCACTGAAGCTTTCTTT.

In DNA form, the CDR3 reads TGTGCCAGCTCACCTCGGACTAGCGGGGGGGCAATCACCGGGGAGCTGTTTTTT. Translation gives CASSPRTSGGAITGELFF. The rearrangement uses TRBV18 and TRBJ2-2; 15 bases are a match to TRBD2. This CDR3 region has 18 residues. Germline CDR1 and CDR2: KGHSH and LQKENI. V gave up 3 bases and J gave up 4 bases; unmatched junction bases: 6.

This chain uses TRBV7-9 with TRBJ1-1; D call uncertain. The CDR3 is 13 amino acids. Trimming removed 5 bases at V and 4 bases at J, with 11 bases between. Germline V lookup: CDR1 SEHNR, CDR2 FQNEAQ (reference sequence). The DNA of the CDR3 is TGTGCCAGCAGCCCGTGGGATGGCACTGAAGCTTTCTTT. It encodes CASSPWDGTEAFF.

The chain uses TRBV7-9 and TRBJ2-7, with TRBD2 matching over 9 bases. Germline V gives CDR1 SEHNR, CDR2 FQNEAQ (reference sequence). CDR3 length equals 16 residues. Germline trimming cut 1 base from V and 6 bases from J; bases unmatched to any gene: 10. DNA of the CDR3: TGTGCCAGCAGCTTAGGGGCCGGGACTAGCATTCGCGAGCAGTACTTC. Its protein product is CASSLGAGTSIREQYF. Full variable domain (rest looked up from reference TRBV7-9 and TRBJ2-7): DTGVSQNPRHKITKRGQNVTFRCDPISEHNRLYWYRQTLGQGPEFLTYFQNEAQLEKSRLLSDRFSAERPKGSFSTLEIQRTEQGDSAMYLCASSLGAGTSIREQYFGPGTRLTVT.

The CDR3 reads CASSEGQPYNEQFF. CDR3 DNA sequence: TGCGCCAGCAGTGAAGGGCAGCCGTACAATGAGCAGTTCTTC. The genes are TRBV10-1 and TRBJ2-1; no firm D call. The CDR3 spans 14 residues. Trimming cost V 3 bases and J 4 bases, with 10 bases left between them. Per germline, CDR1 WNHNN and CDR2 SYGVQD (reference sequence).

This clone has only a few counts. The CDR3 here is CASSLVLRGGNAGNTIYF. The CDR3 bases are TGCGCCAGCAGCTTGGTACTTCGTGGAGGGAACGCTGGAAACACCATATATTTT. The rearrangement links TRBV5-1 to TRBJ1-3; D gene unclear. V was trimmed by 0 bases and J by 2 bases, leaving 18 bases between them. Germline V gene sequence: CDR1 SGHRS, CDR2 YFSETQ. The CDR3 is made up of 18 amino acids.

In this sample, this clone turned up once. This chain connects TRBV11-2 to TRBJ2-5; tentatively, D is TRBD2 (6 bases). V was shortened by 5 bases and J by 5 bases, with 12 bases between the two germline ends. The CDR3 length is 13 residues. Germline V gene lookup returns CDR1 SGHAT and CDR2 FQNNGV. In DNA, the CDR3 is TGTGCCAGCAGCGGAACTAGCAGGGAGACCCAGTACTTC. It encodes CASSGTSRETQYF.

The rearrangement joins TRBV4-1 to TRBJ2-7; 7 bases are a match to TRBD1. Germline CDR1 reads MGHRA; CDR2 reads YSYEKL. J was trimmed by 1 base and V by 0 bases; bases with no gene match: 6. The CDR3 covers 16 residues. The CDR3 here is CASSQDTGTASYEQYF. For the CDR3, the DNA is TGCGCCAGCAGCCAAGACACCGGGACAGCGTCCTACGAGCAGTACTTC.

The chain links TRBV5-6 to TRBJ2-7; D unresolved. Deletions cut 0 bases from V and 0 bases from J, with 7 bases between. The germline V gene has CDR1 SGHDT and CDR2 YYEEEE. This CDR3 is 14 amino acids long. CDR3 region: CASSLGGFSYEQYF. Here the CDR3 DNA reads TGTGCCAGCAGCTTGGGCGGATTCTCCTACGAGCAGTACTTC.

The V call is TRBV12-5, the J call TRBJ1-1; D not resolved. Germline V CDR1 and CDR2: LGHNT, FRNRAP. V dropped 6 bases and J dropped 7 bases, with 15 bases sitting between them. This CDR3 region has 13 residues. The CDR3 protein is CASGSPGGNEAFF. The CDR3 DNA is TGTGCTAGTGGCTCTCCAGGCGGGAATGAAGCTTTCTTT.

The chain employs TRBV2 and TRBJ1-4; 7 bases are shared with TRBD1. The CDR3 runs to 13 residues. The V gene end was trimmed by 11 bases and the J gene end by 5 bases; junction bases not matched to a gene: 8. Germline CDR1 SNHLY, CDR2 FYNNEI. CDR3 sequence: CAGQTGVNEKLFF. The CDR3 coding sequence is TGTGCCGGCCAAACAGGGGTGAATGAAAAACTGTTTTTT.